A selection of T cell receptor beta chains follows, all from one sample in a study of PD-L1 blockade in urothelial cancer. Profiled with immunoSEQ multiplex PCR; TCRdb holds only in-frame clones, not every one. The data show roughly 63,000 clones, 80% to 90% seen once. The sample was PBMCs, taken around atezolizumab (anti-PD-L1) treatment. These receptor sequences come from a man in his 70s with urothelial cancer. Each CDR3 is given with its conserved first and last residue. The order of the fields is CDR3 protein, CDR3 DNA, J gene, clone size, D gene, V gene, CDR3 length. A D gene is named only where the DNA matches it firmly. For some rows the clone size is stated as once, few or many, or as a class when expanded; others skip it.

CAWSAPGTGGYEQYF TGTGCCTGGAGTGCGCCGGGGACAGGGGGCTACGAGCAGTACTTC TRBJ2-7 - TRBD1 TRBV30 15
CASKTPYEQYF TGTGCCAGCAAGACACCCTACGAGCAGTACTTC TRBJ2-7 few - TRBV6-5 11
CASSPRGYTQYF TGTGCCAGCAGCCCCCGGGGGTATACGCAGTATTTT TRBJ2-3 once - TRBV9 12
CASSLGPWEGSYEQYF TGCGCCAGCAGCTTGGGTCCTTGGGAGGGGTCCTACGAGCAGTACTTC TRBJ2-7 - TRBD2 TRBV5-1 16
CASIPGTSGGGEQFF TGTGCCAGCATCCCCGGGACTAGCGGGGGGGGTGAGCAGTTCTTC TRBJ2-1 - TRBD2 TRBV2 15
CAISETTGNTEAFF TGTGCCATCAGTGAAACGACAGGGAACACTGAAGCTTTCTTT TRBJ1-1 - - TRBV10-3 14
CASRRTGMGYGYTF TGTGCCAGCAGACGGACAGGGATGGGCTATGGCTACACCTTC TRBJ1-2 - TRBD1 TRBV27 14
CASSPKGGPRSTDTQYF TGCGCCAGCAGCCCCAAAGGGGGCCCCAGATCCACAGATACGCAGTATTTT TRBJ2-3 few TRBD1 TRBV4-1 17
CASAGTSGTDTQYF TGTGCCAGTGCCGGGACTAGCGGCACAGATACGCAGTATTTT TRBJ2-3 - TRBD2 TRBV7-8 14
CASSLGLVEQFF TGTGCCAGCAGTCTAGGACTCGTAGAGCAGTTCTTC TRBJ2-1 - - TRBV2 12
CATSRDLGSTEAFF TGTGCCACCAGCAGAGATCTGGGGAGCACTGAAGCTTTCTTT TRBJ1-1 - - TRBV15 14
CASSQPRDRLYATNEKLFF TGCGCCAGCAGCCAACCCCGGGACAGACTATATGCAACTAATGAAAAACTGTTTTTT TRBJ1-4 - TRBD1 TRBV4-1 19
CASSSGADTQYF TGTGCCAGCAGCTCGGGGGCAGATACGCAGTATTTT TRBJ2-3 - - TRBV5-6 12
CASSQGLNNEQFF TGTGCCAGCAGCCAAGGACTCAACAATGAGCAGTTCTTC TRBJ2-1 - - TRBV14 13
CASSQDSRTEAFF TGCGCCAGCAGCCAAGATTCGCGGACTGAAGCTTTCTTT TRBJ1-1 few - TRBV4-3 13
CASSLSRQSICPSTNTIYF TGTGCCAGCAGTTTATCCCGACAGTCGATTTGCCCTTCTACAAACACCATATATTTT TRBJ1-3 - - TRBV27 19
CASSTEMGWHYGYTF TGCGCCAGCAGCACAGAAATGGGTTGGCACTATGGCTACACCTTC TRBJ1-2 once - TRBV4-1 15
CSGRGAEAFF TGCAGCGGCAGGGGAGCGGAAGCTTTCTTT TRBJ1-1 - - TRBV29-1 10
CASSLEIGGYNEQFF TGTGCCAGCAGCTTAGAGATCGGAGGCTACAATGAGCAGTTCTTC TRBJ2-1 - - TRBV7-2 15
CASSRDREGDYGYTF TGCGCCAGCAGCCGAGACAGGGAAGGTGACTATGGCTACACCTTC TRBJ1-2 - TRBD1 TRBV4-3 15
CASSISAQNTGELFF TGCGCCAGCAGCATCAGCGCCCAGAACACCGGGGAGCTGTTTTTT TRBJ2-2 - - TRBV5-1 15
CASSEGQRGYTF TGTGCCAGCAGTGAGGGACAGCGTGGCTACACCTTC TRBJ1-2 - TRBD1 TRBV25-1 12
CASSLARVASGANVLTF TGTGCCAGCAGCTTAGCTCGGGTCGCCTCTGGGGCCAACGTCCTGACTTTC TRBJ2-6 - - TRBV7-2 17
CASSFQGDTEAFF TGCGCCAGCAGCTTTCAGGGGGACACTGAAGCTTTCTTT TRBJ1-1 few TRBD1 TRBV5-1 13
CASSQGQGALLNTEAFF TGTGCCAGCAGCCAGGGACAGGGGGCCCTTTTAAACACTGAAGCTTTCTTT TRBJ1-1 - TRBD1 TRBV7-9 17
CASSLLAGGPIGELFF TGTGCCAGCAGCCTATTAGCGGGAGGGCCGATCGGGGAGCTGTTTTTT TRBJ2-2 - TRBD2 TRBV11-3 16
CASSAGTGNYGYTF TGTGCCAGCAGTGCCGGGACAGGGAACTATGGCTACACCTTC TRBJ1-2 once TRBD1 TRBV25-1 14
CAAYGNQPQHF TGTGCGGCCTACGGGAATCAGCCCCAGCATTTT TRBJ1-5 - - TRBV6-8 11
CASSSTFSTGGVTEAFF TGCGCCAGCAGCTCTACCTTTTCGACAGGGGGGGTAACTGAAGCTTTCTTT TRBJ1-1 - TRBD1 TRBV5-1 17
CASSPSGGRRYTF TGTGCCAGCAGTCCCAGTGGAGGTCGTCGCTACACCTTC TRBJ1-2 - - TRBV6-5 13
CAWSRGREGYGYTF TGTGCCTGGAGTAGAGGCAGGGAGGGCTATGGCTACACCTTC TRBJ1-2 - - TRBV30 14
CASGTDLNTEAFF TGTGCCAGCGGAACAGACCTGAACACTGAAGCTTTCTTT TRBJ1-1 few - TRBV7-6 13
CASSQEGQGPNEKLFF TGTGCCAGCAGCCAAGAGGGTCAGGGGCCCAATGAAAAACTGTTTTTT TRBJ1-4 - - TRBV4-2 16
CATRRVVYNSPLHF TGTGCCACCCGGAGGGTGGTCTATAATTCACCCCTCCACTTT TRBJ1-6 - - TRBV6-5 14
CASSQYNQRGYEQYF TGTGCCAGCAGCCAATATAACCAGCGGGGCTACGAGCAGTACTTC TRBJ2-7 - TRBD2 TRBV4-2 15
CASSVSREQETQYF TGTGCCAGCAGCGTATCCAGGGAACAAGAGACCCAGTACTTC TRBJ2-5 - - TRBV5-4 14
CASSEARAGLPPNQPQHF TGTGCCAGCAGTGAAGCTAGGGCAGGGTTACCTCCTAATCAGCCCCAGCATTTT TRBJ1-5 - - TRBV6-1 18
CASKLSAGNTEAFF TGTGCCAGCAAGTTGTCGGCAGGGAACACTGAAGCTTTCTTT TRBJ1-1 - - TRBV7-3 14